These 9 T cell receptor beta chains share one sample of origin, sequenced in a study of shared clonotypes between healthy human individuals. TCRdb keeps only in-frame clones here, not all; method: immunoSEQ multiplex PCR. The data show about 2.4 million clones, 80% to 95% seen once. The sequenced sample consisted of naive CD4+ T cells from PBMCs. Subset in this sample: CD45RA+ positively selected. The receptors originated from a man aged 18-30 years in good health. Some clones in this sample may be carry-over from other donors' samples.

The J gene is TRBJ2-3, the V gene TRBV18; 14 bases line up with TRBD2. The CDR3 sequence is 16 residues long. V lost 3 bases and J lost 5; bases outside the gene matches: 4. Germline V CDR1 and CDR2: KGHSH, LQKENI. As DNA, the CDR3 is TGTGCCAGCTCACCCGGGACTAGCGGGAGCGGAGATACGCAGTATTTT. Translation: CASSPGTSGSGDTQYF.

The chain recombines TRBV5-1 with TRBJ1-1; D is undetermined. This CDR3 contains 15 residues. V was pared by 2 bases and J by 3 bases, with 14 bases between. Germline CDR1 is SGHRS and CDR2 is YFSETQ. The CDR3 DNA follows: TGCGCCAGCAGCTTCGGACGGAGGTTCGACACTGAAGCTTTCTTT. As protein: CASSFGRRFDTEAFF.

This chain connects TRBV9 to TRBJ1-2; no clear D gene. V lost 4 bases and J 8 bases, leaving 18 bases between the germline ends. Germline V lookup: CDR1 SGDLS, CDR2 YYNGEE. This CDR3 has 14 amino acids. DNA for the CDR3: TGTGCCAGCAGCCCCCGACTGAGCTATGGCGGCTACACCTTC. This codes for CASSPRLSYGGYTF.

The rearrangement uses TRBV4-2 and TRBJ2-2, with 9 bases identical to TRBD2. The V and J ends lost 1 base and 2 bases, in that order; junction bases with no gene match: 8. Per germline, CDR1 LGHNA and CDR2 YNFKEQ. The CDR3 consists of 18 residues. The DNA for the CDR3 is TGTGCCAGCAGCCAAGGGACTAGCGCCAGTTCAAACACCGGGGAGCTGTTTTTT. It translates to CASSQGTSASSNTGELFF.

The chain employs TRBV5-4 and TRBJ1-2, with a tentative D call TRBD1 (5 bases). CDR3 length: 13 residues. Germline CDR1 and CDR2: SGHNT and YYREEE (reference sequence). Trimming left V 6 bases short and J 4 bases short, with 13 bases between. The CDR3 DNA sequence: TGTGCCAGCATCCCAGGGTCCGGCTATGGCTACACCTTC. This translates into CASIPGSGYGYTF.

Comment on this clone: This same CDR3 is encoded by further DNA sequences in the sample. The rearrangement joins TRBV5-1 to TRBJ2-5, with TRBD1 matching 10 bases. CDR3 length: 14 amino acids. J lost 2 bases, V lost 4 bases, and 2 bases had no gene match. Germline assignment: CDR1 SGHRS and CDR2 YFSETQ. The CDR3 region is CASSRDRGQETQYF. The CDR3 coding sequence is TGCGCCAGCAGCCGGGACAGGGGTCAAGAGACCCAGTACTTC.

This chain uses TRBV5-1 with TRBJ2-3, with 9 bases fitting TRBD2. The CDR3 spans 16 residues. From germline, CDR1 is SGHRS and CDR2 YFSETQ. The ends lost 1 base at V and 4 bases at J; junction bases unmatched: 7. CDR3 in amino acids: CASSLFLGGRADTQYF. The CDR3 nucleotides read TGCGCCAGCAGCTTGTTTCTGGGCGGGAGGGCAGATACGCAGTATTTT. The variable domain in full, completed from reference TRBV5-1 and TRBJ2-3, reads KAGVTQTPRYLIKTRGQQVTLSCSPISGHRSVSWYQQTPGQGLQFLFEYFSETQRNKGNFPGRFSGRQFSNSRSEMNVSTLELGDSALYLCASSLFLGGRADTQYFGPGTRLTVL.

With regard to this clone: The sample contains more than one DNA sequence encoding this CDR3. The chain carries TRBV2 and TRBJ2-3, with 10 nucleotides matching TRBD1. The CDR3 length is 14 residues. Germline V gives CDR1 SNHLY, CDR2 FYNNEI. V shed 5 bases and J 3 bases; nucleotides not matched to a gene: 2. The CDR3 reads CASSPGQGTDTQYF. The CDR3 bases are TGTGCCAGCAGTCCGGGACAGGGGACAGATACGCAGTATTTT. The variable domain in full, completed from reference TRBV2 and TRBJ2-3, reads EPEVTQTPSHQVTQMGQEVILRCVPISNHLYFYWYRQILGQKVEFLVSFYNNEISEKSEIFDDQFSVERPDGSNFTLKIRSTKLEDSAMYFCASSPGQGTDTQYFGPGTRLTVL.

This sequence joins TRBV27 and TRBJ2-1, with 10 bases that match TRBD1. Germline CDR1 reads MNHEY; CDR2 reads SMNVEV (reference sequence). The CDR3 is made up of 15 amino acids. Trimming cost V 6 bases and J 8 bases; bases outside gene matches: 10. The CDR3 DNA sequence: TGTGCCAGCAGGCCACCGGGACAGGGGCGGTATGAGCAGTTCTTC. Residues: CASRPPGQGRYEQFF.